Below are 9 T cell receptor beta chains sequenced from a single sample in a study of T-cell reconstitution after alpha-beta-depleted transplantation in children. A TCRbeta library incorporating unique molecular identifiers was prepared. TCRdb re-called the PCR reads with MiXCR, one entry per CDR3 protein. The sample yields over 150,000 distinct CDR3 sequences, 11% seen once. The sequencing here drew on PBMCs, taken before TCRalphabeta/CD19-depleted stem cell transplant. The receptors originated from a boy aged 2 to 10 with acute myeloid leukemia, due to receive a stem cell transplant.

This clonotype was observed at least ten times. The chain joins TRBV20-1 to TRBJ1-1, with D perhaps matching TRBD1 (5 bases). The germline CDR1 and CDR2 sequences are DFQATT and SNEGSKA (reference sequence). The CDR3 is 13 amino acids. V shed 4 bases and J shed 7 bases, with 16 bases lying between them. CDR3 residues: CSAKSRDRLEAFF. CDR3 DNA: TGCAGTGCTAAGTCCAGGGACCGCCTTGAAGCTTTCTTT.

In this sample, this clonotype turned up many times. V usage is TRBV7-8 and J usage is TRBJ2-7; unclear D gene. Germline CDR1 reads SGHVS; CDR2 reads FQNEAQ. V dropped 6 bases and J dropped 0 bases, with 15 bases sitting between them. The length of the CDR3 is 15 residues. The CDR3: CASRAMAFNSYEQYF. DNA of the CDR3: TGTGCCAGCAGGGCCATGGCGTTTAACTCCTACGAGCAGTACTTC. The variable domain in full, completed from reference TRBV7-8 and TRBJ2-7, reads GAGVSQSPRYKVAKRGQDVALRCDPISGHVSLFWYQQALGQGPEFLTYFQNEAQLDKSGLPSDRFFAERPEGSVSTLKIQRTQQEDSAVYLCASRAMAFNSYEQYFGPGTRLTVT.

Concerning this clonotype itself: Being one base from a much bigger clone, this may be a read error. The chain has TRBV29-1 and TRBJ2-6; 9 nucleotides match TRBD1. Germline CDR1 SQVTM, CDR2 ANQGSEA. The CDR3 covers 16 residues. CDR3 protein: CSIERDRASGANVLTF. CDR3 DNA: TGCAGCATTGAACGGGACAGGGCTTCAGGGGCCAACGTCCTGACTTTC.

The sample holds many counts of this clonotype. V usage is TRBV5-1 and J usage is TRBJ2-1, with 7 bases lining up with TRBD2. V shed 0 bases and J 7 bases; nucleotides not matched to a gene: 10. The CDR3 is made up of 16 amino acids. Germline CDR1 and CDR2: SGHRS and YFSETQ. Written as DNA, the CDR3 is TGCGCCAGCAGCTTGGGTGGTGGGAGGGCCAGAAATGAGCAGTTCTTC. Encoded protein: CASSLGGGRARNEQFF. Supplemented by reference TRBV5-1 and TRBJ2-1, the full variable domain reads KAGVTQTPRYLIKTRGQQVTLSCSPISGHRSVSWYQQTPGQGLQFLFEYFSETQRNKGNFPGRFSGRQFSNSRSEMNVSTLELGDSALYLCASSLGGGRARNEQFFGPGTRLTVL.

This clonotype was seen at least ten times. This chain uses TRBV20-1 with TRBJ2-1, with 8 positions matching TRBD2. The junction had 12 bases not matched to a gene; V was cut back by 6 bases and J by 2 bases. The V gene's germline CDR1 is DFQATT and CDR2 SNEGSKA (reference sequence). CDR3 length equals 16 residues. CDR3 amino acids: CSAPTGTRLPYNEQFF. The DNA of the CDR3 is TGCAGTGCACCTACCGGGACTAGACTCCCCTACAATGAGCAGTTCTTC.

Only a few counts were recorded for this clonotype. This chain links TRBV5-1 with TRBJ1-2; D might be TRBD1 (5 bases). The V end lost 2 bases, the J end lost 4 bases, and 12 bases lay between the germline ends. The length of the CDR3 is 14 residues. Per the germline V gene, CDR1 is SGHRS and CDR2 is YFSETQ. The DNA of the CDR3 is TGCGCCAGCAGCTTCAGTCAGGGAGCCTATGGCTACACCTTC. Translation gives CASSFSQGAYGYTF.

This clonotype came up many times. CDR3 amino acids: CSAWGGTGVYGYTF. The DNA of the CDR3 is TGCAGCGCCTGGGGTGGGACAGGGGTCTATGGCTACACCTTC. The chain has TRBV29-1 and TRBJ1-2, with 10 bases that match TRBD1. The germline CDR1 and CDR2 sequences are SQVTM and ANQGSEA. The CDR3 is made up of 14 amino acids. Trimming at V came to 7 bases and at J to 4 bases, leaving 9 bases not matched to a gene.

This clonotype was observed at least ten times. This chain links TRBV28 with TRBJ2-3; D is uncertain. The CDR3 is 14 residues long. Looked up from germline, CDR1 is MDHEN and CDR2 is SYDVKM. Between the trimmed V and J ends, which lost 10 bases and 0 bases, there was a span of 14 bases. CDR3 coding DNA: TGTGCCACCAAATTCCCCCTGAGCACAGATACGCAGTATTTT. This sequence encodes CATKFPLSTDTQYF.

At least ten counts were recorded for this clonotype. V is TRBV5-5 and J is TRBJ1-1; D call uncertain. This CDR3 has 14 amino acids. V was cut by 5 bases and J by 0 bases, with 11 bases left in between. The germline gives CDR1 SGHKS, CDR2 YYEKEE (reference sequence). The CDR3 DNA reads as TGTGCCAGCAGGGAAGGACCGATGAACACTGAAGCTTTCTTT. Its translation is CASREGPMNTEAFF.